This T cell receptor (beta chain) derives from a study of a mutant IDH1 vaccine in newly diagnosed glioma. Study-level information: Treated patients had a mean age of approximately 41 years and a sex split that was roughly 60% male and 37.5% female. The earlier regimen, radiotherapy, temozolomide, or both, was most often both.

The CDR3 runs to 15 residues. V gave up 6 bases and J gave up 2 bases, with 16 bases separating them. Germline V gene sequence: CDR1 MNHEY, CDR2 SVGAGI. Details on this clone: Its antigen remains unidentified.

This sample's time point: week 23, last vaccination. Each dose delivered 300 ug of mutant IDH1 20-mer peptide subcutaneously with imiquimod. Sequencing was performed with immunoSEQ multiplex PCR; in TCRdb, only in-frame clones are kept and a portion is missing. The sample lists 38,000 or so clones; approximately 80% were seen once. Sequenced material: PBMCs, taken from a glioma patient whose treatment included an IDH1 peptide vaccine. The chain recombines TRBV6-5 with TRBJ1-2, with D perhaps TRBD1 (6 bases). The clonotype was recovered from a middle-aged man with glioma. The CDR3 reads CASSLRTALNYGYTF. DNA of the CDR3: TGTGCCAGCAGCCTCCGGACAGCCCTGAACTATGGCTACACCTTC.